These 19 T cell receptor beta chains were sequenced from one sample in a study of T cells in Graves' hyperthyroidism and ophthalmopathy. The CDR3 regions of TCR beta were amplified from RNA transcripts. First-round RT-PCR targeting the TCR CDR3 was performed with the HTBI primer set. TCRdb ran MiXCR on the multiplex PCR reads and lists one entry per CDR3 protein. The profile shows 250,000 to 300,000 distinct CDR3 sequences, around 13% of them singletons. Material for sequencing was blood. The receptors derive from a woman aged 40 to 50 with Graves' hyperthyroidism.

Remarks on this clonotype: This may come from a read error, since a much larger clone is one base off. This chain links TRBV27 with TRBJ2-2, with 16 positions matching TRBD2. The germline V gene encodes CDR1 MNHEY and CDR2 SMNVEV (reference sequence). CDR3 size: 20 residues. V trimming: 5 bases; J trimming: 4 bases; junction bases outside the gene matches: 13. Here the CDR3 reads CASSAQPGLAGGPSTGELFF. The CDR3 DNA follows: TGTGCCAGCAGTGCCCAACCGGGACTAGCGGGAGGGCCGAGCACCGGGGAGCTGTTTTTT.

This clonotype was seen ten or more times. J is TRBJ2-7 and V is TRBV6-5; TRBD2 aligns across 10 bases. The CDR3 consists of 16 residues. V was clipped by 0 bases and J by 3 bases; unmatched bases: 5. The germline CDR1 and CDR2 sequences are MNHEY and SVGAGI. CDR3 residues: CASSYSGASGSYEQYF. Written as DNA, the CDR3 is TGTGCCAGCAGTTACTCAGGGGCTAGCGGGAGCTACGAGCAGTACTTC.

This clonotype was found many times. The rearrangement joins TRBV7-9 to TRBJ1-1, with D uncertain. The length of the CDR3 is 14 residues. The germline V gene encodes CDR1 SEHNR and CDR2 FQNEAQ (reference sequence). Trimming took 5 bases from V and 1 from J, leaving 11 bases between them. CDR3 protein: CASSAGSPNTEAFF. CDR3 DNA sequence: TGTGCCAGCAGCGCCGGTAGCCCGAACACTGAAGCTTTCTTT.

This clonotype was picked up many times. This sequence joins TRBV3-1 and TRBJ1-1; D not resolved. The CDR3 loop spans 14 amino acids. V lost 1 base and J 6 bases, leaving 12 bases between the germline ends. Germline-derived CDR1 and CDR2 are LGHDT and YNNKEL (reference sequence). CDR3 DNA sequence: TGTGCCAGCAGCCAAGTTCCCCTCATATCTGAAGCTTTCTTT. Encoded protein: CASSQVPLISEAFF.

In its sample, this clonotype was seen many times. V gene TRBV2 combines with J gene TRBJ2-3; 9 nucleotides align to TRBD1. Germline V gene sequence: CDR1 SNHLY, CDR2 FYNNEI. The CDR3 has 14 residues. J lost 4 bases, V lost 5 bases, and 4 bases had no gene match. In DNA form, the CDR3 reads TGTGCCAGCAGTCCCGACAGGGGGGCAGATACGCAGTATTTT. Translation gives CASSPDRGADTQYF.

At least ten counts were recorded for this clonotype. The CDR3 protein is CATHWLTNYGYTF. In DNA form, the CDR3 reads TGTGCCACTCACTGGCTTACTAACTATGGCTACACCTTC. This rearrangement joins TRBV12-3 or TRBV12-4 to TRBJ1-2, with D unclear. The CDR3 contains 13 residues. V was shortened by 10 bases and J by 0 bases, with 12 bases between the two germline ends.

Ten or more counts support this clonotype. This CDR3 is CASSVRTGFSNQPQHF. The CDR3 DNA reads TGTGCCAGCAGCGTCCGGACAGGGTTCAGCAATCAGCCCCAGCATTTT. The chain joins TRBV5-6 to TRBJ1-5; 8 bases fit TRBD1. Unmatched junction bases numbered 7, after V lost 4 bases and J lost 1 base. Germline values: CDR1 SGHDT, CDR2 YYEEEE. This CDR3 contains 16 residues.

This clonotype was seen repeatedly, ten times or more. The chain uses TRBV6-1 and TRBJ1-2; 10 bases match TRBD1. Germline V gene data show CDR1 as MNHNS and CDR2 as SASEGT. With 5 bases clipped from V and 6 bases from J, the junction kept 12 bases outside the gene matches. CDR3 length equals 16 residues. For the CDR3, the DNA is TGTGCCAGCAGTCCCGGGGACAGGGGTTTCTTGGATGGCTACACCTTC. Amino acid sequence: CASSPGDRGFLDGYTF.

This clonotype has a count of ten or more. J is TRBJ2-3 and V is TRBV20-1, with D tentatively TRBD1 (6 bases). With 6 bases removed from V and 0 bases from J, the gap between germline ends came to 13 bases. Germline V lookup: CDR1 DFQATT, CDR2 SNEGSKA (reference sequence). This CDR3 has 14 amino acids. CDR3 nucleotides: TGCAGTGCAAAGACAGGAACTAGCACAGATACGCAGTATTTT. It encodes CSAKTGTSTDTQYF.

This chain links TRBV3-1 with TRBJ1-1, with D unclear. This CDR3 comprises 13 residues. The germline CDR1 and CDR2 sequences are LGHDT and YNNKEL (reference sequence). The ends were cut back, 5 bases at V and 5 bases at J, with 12 bases in the middle. CDR3 amino acids: CASSIGRITEAFF. In nucleotides, the CDR3 is TGTGCCAGCAGCATTGGACGGATTACTGAAGCTTTCTTT.

A remark on this clonotype: The germline gene is not matched at one end of the junction; a read error may be the cause. The chain couples TRBV18 to TRBJ1-2, with D uncertain. The CDR3 runs 13 residues. Germline loops: CDR1 KGHSH, CDR2 LQKENI. CDR3 sequence: CASSPGQNYGYSF. The CDR3 region has the DNA TGTGCCAGCTCCCCCGGCCAGAACTATGGCTACTCCTTC.

This clonotype was counted at least ten times. This rearrangement joins TRBV2 to TRBJ2-7; D is tentatively TRBD1 or TRBD2 (5 bases each). V lost 6 bases and J lost 6, with 18 bases in between. The CDR3 is made up of 14 amino acids. Germline V gene sequence: CDR1 SNHLY, CDR2 FYNNEI. This CDR3 reads CASSRVTFGGEQYF. For the CDR3, the DNA is TGTGCCAGCAGCCGAGTGACATTTGGGGGCGAGCAGTACTTC. Using reference TRBV2 and TRBJ2-7 for the parts outside the CDR3, the full variable domain is EPEVTQTPSHQVTQMGQEVILRCVPISNHLYFYWYRQILGQKVEFLVSFYNNEISEKSEIFDDQFSVERPDGSNFTLKIRSTKLEDSAMYFCASSRVTFGGEQYFGPGTRLTVT.

J is TRBJ1-2 and V is TRBV18; the match to TRBD1 covers 7 bases. CDR1 is KGHSH, CDR2 LQKENI, per germline. V lost 3 bases and J lost 3; bases outside the gene matches: 7. The CDR3 covers 15 residues. This CDR3 reads CASSPQQGRDYGYTF. CDR3 in DNA: TGTGCCAGCTCACCCCAACAGGGGAGGGACTATGGCTACACCTTC.

At least ten counts were recorded for this clonotype. The CDR3 coding sequence is TGTGCCAGCAGTGAAGTTAGCGGAGAAGAGACCCAGTACTTC. Its translation: CASSEVSGEETQYF. The chain is built from TRBV2 and TRBJ2-5; maybe TRBD2 (6 bases). Germline V gives CDR1 SNHLY, CDR2 FYNNEI. CDR3 length equals 14 residues. Trimming pared 1 base from V and 3 bases from J, leaving 9 bases between.

This clonotype was recorded many times. The chain links TRBV6-1 to TRBJ2-1; 8 bases are a match to TRBD2. The V gene's germline CDR1 is MNHNS and CDR2 SASEGT. The CDR3 contains 14 residues. Germline trimming cut 5 bases from V and 8 bases from J; bases unmatched to any gene: 8. The CDR3 bases are TGTGCCAGCAGTTTAGCGGGACGCCTCGATGAGCAGTTCTTC. Its protein product is CASSLAGRLDEQFF.

The J gene is TRBJ1-4, the V gene TRBV7-9; perhaps TRBD1 as D (6 bases). The V gene's germline CDR1 is SEHNR and CDR2 FQNEAQ (reference sequence). The V gene lost 11 bases and the J gene lost 7 bases, with 20 bases spanning the gap. This CDR3 spans 14 amino acids. This CDR3 is CASTFWGASEKLFF. The CDR3, as DNA: TGTGCCTCTACTTTCTGGGGGGCTAGTGAAAAACTGTTTTTT. Full variable domain (outside the CDR3, taken from reference TRBV7-9 and TRBJ1-4): DTGVSQNPRHKITKRGQNVTFRCDPISEHNRLYWYRQTLGQGPEFLTYFQNEAQLEKSRLLSDRFSAERPKGSFSTLEIQRTEQGDSAMYLCASTFWGASEKLFFGSGTQLSVL.

V and J are TRBV5-1 and TRBJ2-2; 11 nucleotides line up with TRBD2. This CDR3 has 16 residues. V dropped 0 bases and J dropped 7; count of bases not matched to a gene: 5. Germline CDR1 is SGHRS and CDR2 is YFSETQ. The CDR3 DNA is TGCGCCAGCAGCTTGGAACTAGCGGGAGCGGGCGGGGAGCTGTTTTTT. Amino acids: CASSLELAGAGGELFF. The full variable domain, rest sourced from reference TRBV5-1 and TRBJ2-2, is KAGVTQTPRYLIKTRGQQVTLSCSPISGHRSVSWYQQTPGQGLQFLFEYFSETQRNKGNFPGRFSGRQFSNSRSEMNVSTLELGDSALYLCASSLELAGAGGELFFGEGSRLTVL.

This chain uses TRBV27 with TRBJ2-1, with 7 bases lining up with TRBD2. The length of the CDR3 is 15 residues. V was pared by 6 bases and J by 4 bases, with 9 bases of the junction left unmatched. Germline assignment: CDR1 MNHEY and CDR2 SMNVEV (reference sequence). Here the CDR3 reads CASRPSGTTYNEQFF. CDR3 DNA sequence: TGTGCCAGCAGGCCAAGCGGGACCACTTACAATGAGCAGTTCTTC.

This clonotype was observed many times. This sequence joins TRBV30 and TRBJ1-4, with D uncertain. The V gene lost 0 bases and the J gene lost 5 bases, with 7 bases spanning the gap. The V gene's germline CDR1 is GTSNPN and CDR2 SVGIG (reference sequence). This CDR3 is 13 amino acids long. CDR3 sequence: CAWSVAGNEKLFF. CDR3 in DNA: TGTGCCTGGAGTGTGGCGGGAAATGAAAAACTGTTTTTT.